The 30 T cell receptor beta chains in this list originate from one sample, sequenced in a study of blood T cell repertoires in COVID-19. Generated by immunoSEQ multiplex PCR, the TCRdb table keeps only in-frame clones and is missing some. This sample has 20,000 to 25,000 clones, with almost 85% found just once. The sample was peripheral blood. The source of these receptors is a man between 40 and 49 years old with acute or convalescent COVID-19.

This clone was picked up a small number of times. This chain uses TRBV4-3 with TRBJ1-2; unclear D gene. The germline V and J ends were trimmed by 3 bases and 2 bases, with 7 bases remaining between them. Germline V CDR1 and CDR2: LGHNA, YSLEER. The CDR3 is 13 residues long. The CDR3 spells CASSQTGNYGYTF. The CDR3 DNA follows: TGCGCCAGCAGCCAGACGGGAAACTATGGCTACACCTTC.

Notes on this clone: The sample holds other DNA sequences that translate to the same CDR3. The genes are TRBV5-6 and TRBJ2-7; 8 bases map to TRBD2. CDR1 and CDR2 from the germline V gene are SGHDT and YYEEEE. With V trimmed by 0 bases and J by 5 bases, 4 bases remained unmatched. This CDR3 has 14 amino acids. The CDR3, as DNA: TGTGCCAGCAGCTTGGCGGGAGGGCCCCACGAGCAGTACTTC. Translating it yields CASSLAGGPHEQYF.

The CDR3 nucleotides read TGTGCCAGCAGCTTATTCCGACAGGGCCCAACTTCCTACAATGAGCAGTTCTTC. Protein sequence: CASSLFRQGPTSYNEQFF. The V and J genes are TRBV7-6 and TRBJ2-1, with 7 bases fitting TRBD1. Germline V gene sequence: CDR1 SGHVS, CDR2 FNYEAQ. The CDR3 totals 18 residues. V was pared by 2 bases and J by 1 base, with 11 bases of the junction left unmatched.

The gene calls are TRBV6-5 and TRBJ2-7; TRBD1 matches 9 bases. J lost 4 bases, V lost 7 bases, and 5 bases had no gene match. This CDR3 is 13 amino acids long. Germline V gene sequence: CDR1 MNHEY, CDR2 SVGAGI. The CDR3 sequence is CASTLGQGYEQYF. CDR3 coding DNA: TGTGCCAGCACTCTGGGACAGGGTTACGAGCAGTACTTC.

This clone was seen just once. This chain joins TRBV5-1 and TRBJ2-7, with 8 bases lining up with TRBD2. The CDR3 has 14 residues. The V segment lost 4 bases and the J segment 7 bases; nucleotides outside the gene matches: 10. From germline, CDR1 is SGHRS and CDR2 YFSETQ. CDR3 in DNA: TGCGCCAGCAGCCTTACTAGCGGAGGAGGGGAGCAGTACTTC. Translation: CASSLTSGGGEQYF.

DNA of the CDR3: TGCGCCAGCAGCTTCCGGGCCGAGGGTGACCAGCCCCAGCATTTT. Residues: CASSFRAEGDQPQHF. V and J are TRBV4-3 and TRBJ1-5; D not certain. Germline lookup yields CDR1 LGHNA and CDR2 YSLEER. The V end was cut by 5 bases, the J end by 7 bases, with 18 bases between. This CDR3 comprises 15 residues.

This clone was recorded a few times. This chain joins TRBV24-1 and TRBJ2-1, with 9 bases that match TRBD1. This CDR3 contains 16 residues. The germline gives CDR1 KGHDR, CDR2 SFDVKD. The trim removed 7 bases at V and 5 bases at J, leaving 11 bases unmatched. CDR3 DNA sequence: TGTGCCACCAGCCCGGGGGGACAGGGCCTTAACAATGAGCAGTTCTTC. Amino acids: CATSPGGQGLNNEQFF.

This clone occurred a few times. The chain combines TRBV7-8 with TRBJ1-6, with D tentatively TRBD1 (5 bases). Between the trimmed V and J ends, which lost 5 bases and 14 bases, there was a span of 19 bases. Germline V gives CDR1 SGHVS, CDR2 FQNEAQ. The CDR3 contains 14 residues. CDR3 DNA: TGTGCCAGCAGCCGAGCTAGGAGGGCGGGGGCCCTCCACTTT. Amino acid sequence: CASSRARRAGALHF.

This clone was detected a few times. The V gene is TRBV5-5, the J gene TRBJ1-5, with 9 bases lining up with TRBD1. Looked up from germline, CDR1 is SGHKS and CDR2 is YYEKEE (reference sequence). V lost 4 bases to trimming and J lost 7 bases; unmatched junction nucleotides: 9. CDR3 length equals 15 residues. Here the CDR3 DNA reads TGTGCCAGCAGCCGGGGACAGGGAATCGAGCAGCCCCAGCATTTT. Translating gives CASSRGQGIEQPQHF.

The chain has TRBV7-3 and TRBJ1-6, with a possible D match to TRBD1 (5 bases). This CDR3 has 13 residues. V was shortened by 3 bases and J by 9 bases, with 9 bases between the two germline ends. Per the germline V gene, CDR1 is SGHTA and CDR2 is FQGTGA. The CDR3 DNA reads TGTGCCAGCAGCTTGGACACCTTTTCACCCCTCCACTTT. As protein: CASSLDTFSPLHF.

The rearrangement joins TRBV5-6 to TRBJ2-5; TRBD1 aligns across 10 bases. Trimming took 5 bases from V and 1 from J; bases not matched to a gene: 14. The V gene's germline CDR1 is SGHDT and CDR2 YYEEEE. The CDR3 has 18 amino acids. CDR3 loop: CASSVGTGASRGQETQYF. The CDR3 bases are TGTGCCAGCAGTGTAGGGACAGGGGCTTCACGTGGCCAAGAGACCCAGTACTTC.

This chain uses TRBV7-2 with TRBJ1-2; 7 bases fit TRBD1. Germline trimming cut 4 bases from V and 4 bases from J; bases unmatched to any gene: 9. Looked up from germline, CDR1 is SGHTA and CDR2 is FQGNSA. This CDR3 has 15 residues. The CDR3 spells CASSSTGNGGYGYTF. The CDR3, as DNA: TGTGCCAGCAGCTCGACAGGGAACGGCGGCTATGGCTACACCTTC. Full variable domain (missing parts from reference TRBV7-2 and TRBJ1-2): GAGVSQSPSNKVTEKGKDVELRCDPISGHTALYWYRQSLGQGLEFLIYFQGNSAPDKSGLPSDRFSAERTGGSVSTLTIQRTQQEDSAVYLCASSSTGNGGYGYTFGSGTRLTVV.

This rearrangement joins TRBV4-2 to TRBJ1-5, with TRBD1 identical over 7 bases. The CDR3 has 13 residues. V shed 5 bases, J shed 7 bases, and the junction held 5 bases outside the gene matches. Per germline, CDR1 LGHNA and CDR2 YNFKEQ. The CDR3 sequence is CASSYDRVQPQHF. As DNA, the CDR3 is TGTGCCAGCAGCTATGACAGGGTCCAGCCCCAGCATTTT.

The rearrangement joins TRBV23-1 to TRBJ2-3; tentatively, D is TRBD1 (5 bases). TRBV23-1 belongs to the ORF category, with a function that is uncertain. Trimming stripped 2 bases from V and 1 base from J, with 16 bases between. This CDR3 contains 17 residues. This CDR3 reads CASSQDDRPSGTDTQYF. The CDR3 DNA reads TGCGCCAGCAGTCAAGACGACAGACCCTCCGGCACAGATACGCAGTATTTT.

The chain is built from TRBV5-1 and TRBJ2-6; 8 bases fit TRBD1. From germline, CDR1 is SGHRS and CDR2 YFSETQ. Trimming cost V 4 bases and J 3 bases; bases outside gene matches: 12. This CDR3 contains 18 residues. As DNA, the CDR3 is TGCGCCAGCAGCGTCGGAGGACAGGGAATATTTGGGGCCAACGTCCTGACTTTC. Protein: CASSVGGQGIFGANVLTF.

The rearrangement uses TRBV7-9 and TRBJ1-3; the D is unclear. The CDR3 consists of 15 residues. Germline values: CDR1 SEHNR, CDR2 FQNEAQ (reference sequence). V dropped 3 bases and J dropped 0 bases, with 9 bases sitting between them. The CDR3 here is CASSFSISSGNTIYF. The DNA of the CDR3 is TGTGCCAGCAGCTTTTCGATCAGCTCTGGAAACACCATATATTTT.

V gene TRBV7-8 combines with J gene TRBJ2-1; TRBD1 matches 10 bases. V lost 5 bases to trimming and J lost 0 bases; unmatched junction nucleotides: 4. Germline CDR1 reads SGHVS; CDR2 reads FQNEAQ. The CDR3 is 16 residues long. DNA for the CDR3: TGTGCCAGCAGCAAGGGACAGGGGAACTCCTACAATGAGCAGTTCTTC. This sequence encodes CASSKGQGNSYNEQFF. The whole variable domain, filled in from reference TRBV7-8 and TRBJ2-1, reads GAGVSQSPRYKVAKRGQDVALRCDPISGHVSLFWYQQALGQGPEFLTYFQNEAQLDKSGLPSDRFFAERPEGSVSTLKIQRTQQEDSAVYLCASSKGQGNSYNEQFFGPGTRLTVL.

The chain has TRBV30 and TRBJ1-4; no clear D gene. Germline loops: CDR1 GTSNPN, CDR2 SVGIG (reference sequence). The CDR3 is 14 amino acids. V was pared by 3 bases and J by 7 bases, with 15 bases between. In nucleotides, the CDR3 is TGTGCCTGGAGGATTCGGGATTTTGCTGAAAAACTGTTTTTT. Residues: CAWRIRDFAEKLFF.

The chain is built from TRBV19 and TRBJ1-2, with TRBD1 matching over 7 bases. The V and J ends lost 5 bases and 5 bases, in that order; junction bases with no gene match: 11. The CDR3 runs 15 residues. Germline V gene lookup returns CDR1 LNHDA and CDR2 SQIVND (reference sequence). The CDR3 nucleotides read TGTGCCAGTAGTCCCCTTGACAGGGCAGAGTATGGCTACACCTTC. This encodes CASSPLDRAEYGYTF.

The chain couples TRBV2 to TRBJ2-2; no reliable D call. CDR3 length equals 12 residues. The V gene lost 6 bases and the J gene lost 7 bases, with 9 bases spanning the gap. Germline V gene sequence: CDR1 SNHLY, CDR2 FYNNEI. CDR3 protein: CASRGDLGELFF. The CDR3 DNA sequence: TGTGCCAGCAGGGGCGACCTCGGGGAGCTGTTTTTT.

The chain employs TRBV30 and TRBJ2-7, with 10 bases lining up with TRBD2. The CDR3 spans 14 residues. The junction had 5 bases not matched to a gene; V was cut back by 0 bases and J by 6 bases. In germline, CDR1 is GTSNPN, CDR2 SVGIG (reference sequence). CDR3 sequence reads: CAWSVLAGALEQYF. CDR3 nucleotides: TGTGCCTGGAGTGTCCTAGCGGGAGCTCTCGAGCAGTACTTC. The full variable domain, with the rest looked up from reference TRBV30 and TRBJ2-7, is SQTIHQWPATLVQPVGSPLSLECTVEGTSNPNLYWYRQAAGRGLQLLFYSVGIGQISSEVPQNLSASRPQDRQFILSSKKLLLSDSGFYLCAWSVLAGALEQYFGPGTRLTVT.

The CDR3 DNA is TGTGCCAGCAGTTCCCATACCGGGTCCCACGAGCAGTTCTTC. Translated: CASSSHTGSHEQFF. V gene TRBV6-6 combines with J gene TRBJ2-1; the D is unclear. CDR3 size: 14 residues. V was shortened by 4 bases and J by 10 bases, with 17 bases between the two germline ends. Germline V gene data show CDR1 as MNHNY and CDR2 as SVGAGI (reference sequence).

This chain links TRBV6-5 with TRBJ2-5; D not resolved. CDR1 is MNHEY and CDR2 is SVGAGI in the germline V gene. V lost 5 bases and J lost 2, with 12 bases in between. The length of the CDR3 is 14 residues. The CDR3 loop reads CASSNPAFQETQYF. The CDR3 DNA sequence: TGTGCCAGCAGTAACCCCGCGTTTCAAGAGACCCAGTACTTC.

The chain carries TRBV30 and TRBJ2-7; perhaps TRBD2 as D (5 bases). Trimming cost V 0 bases and J 6 bases, with 18 bases left between them. CDR3 length: 15 residues. CDR1 is GTSNPN, CDR2 SVGIG, per germline (reference sequence). In nucleotides, the CDR3 is TGTGCCTGGAGTGTACTAGTTGGGAACCGGGTCGAGCAGTACTTC. Protein sequence: CAWSVLVGNRVEQYF.

The CDR3 coding sequence is TGTGCCAGCAGCCAAGAACCCCAGGGAAAGTCTGAAGCTTTCTTT. Amino acid sequence: CASSQEPQGKSEAFF. The chain links TRBV3-1 (or the pseudogene TRBV3-2) to TRBJ1-1, with a possible D match to TRBD1 (5 bases). CDR3 size: 15 residues. CDR1 LGHDT and CDR2 YNNKEL come from the germline V gene (reference sequence). The V gene lost 0 bases and the J gene lost 6 bases, with 14 bases spanning the gap.

The chain has TRBV4-3 and TRBJ2-7; no clear D. With 1 base removed from V and 3 bases from J, the gap between germline ends came to 7 bases. The CDR3 is 13 residues long. Germline lookup yields CDR1 LGHNA and CDR2 YSLEER. CDR3: CASSQGPFYEQYF. DNA of the CDR3: TGCGCCAGCAGCCAAGGTCCGTTCTACGAGCAGTACTTC.

The CDR3 spells CASSWVRHSGEDYEQYF. CDR3 bases: TGTGCCAGCAGCTGGGTCCGTCATAGCGGAGAGGACTACGAGCAGTACTTC. V usage is TRBV12-1 and J usage is TRBJ2-7; whether TRBD2, the table's D call, matches the DNA was not checked. TRBV12-1 is tagged as a pseudogene. CDR3 length equals 17 residues.

J is TRBJ1-5 and V is TRBV30, with TRBD1 matching 7 bases. V lost 0 bases to trimming and J lost 5 bases; unmatched junction nucleotides: 4. Germline V CDR1 and CDR2: GTSNPN, SVGIG (reference sequence). CDR3 length equals 14 residues. The CDR3 DNA sequence: TGTGCCTGGAGTGTACGGAGGGGGCATCAGCCCCAGCATTTT. As protein: CAWSVRRGHQPQHF.

The chain has TRBV6-2 or TRBV6-3 and TRBJ2-5; D is perhaps TRBD1 (5 bases). Germline V gives CDR1 MNHEY, CDR2 SVGEGT. This CDR3 contains 14 residues. Trimming removed 3 bases from V and 5 bases from J, with 13 bases in between. The CDR3 DNA reads as TGTGCCAGCAGTTATGGTGGGGCATGGGAGACCCAGTACTTC. Amino acids: CASSYGGAWETQYF.

This chain links TRBV9 with TRBJ2-5; tentative D call: TRBD1 (5 bases). The CDR3 totals 17 residues. The germline V gene encodes CDR1 SGDLS and CDR2 YYNGEE. V lost 0 bases to trimming and J lost 3 bases, with 18 bases between them. CDR3: CASSVGTGPPLEETQYF. In DNA form, the CDR3 reads TGTGCCAGCAGCGTAGGTACAGGACCACCTCTGGAAGAGACCCAGTACTTC.